This TCR beta chain is from a study of cytomegalovirus exposure and HLA in healthy donors. While the first cohort had hundreds of subjects, the donors belonged to the separate validation cohort of roughly 130 subjects. Germline CDR1 SGDLS, CDR2 YYNGEE. After removal of 3 bases from V and 3 bases from J, the junction contained 7 bases not matched to a gene. The length of the CDR3 is 17 residues. Sequencing was performed with immunoSEQ multiplex PCR; in TCRdb, only in-frame clones are kept and a portion is missing. The top ten hold 4% to 4.5% of the sample, which has roughly 150,000 clones, about 90% seen once.

J is TRBJ2-2 and V is TRBV9; 11 nucleotides agree with TRBD2. Source material: PBMCs. The receptor was derived from a young man in good health and CMV-seropositive. CDR3: CASSGGSGRAYTGELFF. The CDR3 nucleotides read TGTGCCAGCAGCGGGGGTAGCGGGAGGGCCTACACCGGGGAGCTGTTTTTT.